The rows below give T cell receptor beta chains drawn from one sample of a study of T cell responses to AZD1222 COVID-19 vaccine. Produced via immunoSEQ multiplex PCR; TCRdb's table is partial and in-frame only. The sample yields roughly 100,000 clones, around nine tenths seen once. Material: peripheral blood, obtained on day 0 of AZD1222 vaccination. The receptor set was obtained from an adult in good health. CDR3s include the opening cysteine and the closing phenylalanine or tryptophan. D genes are given only for firm matches. Not all rows give a size; the values are once, few, many and, for expanded clones, a class.

>TRBV4-2|17|-|-|TRBJ1-2
CASSQGISGQLNYGYTF
TGTGCCAGCAGCCAGGGAATTTCCGGACAGCTTAACTATGGCTACACCTTC
>TRBV4-2|16|TRBD1|-|TRBJ1-2
CASSITGTDSTRGYTF
TGTGCCAGCAGCATAACCGGGACAGACTCCACTAGGGGCTACACCTTC
>TRBV11-2|13|-|-|TRBJ1-5
CASARGNNQPQHF
TGTGCCAGCGCTCGGGGGAACAATCAGCCCCAGCATTTT
>TRBV25-1|13|TRBD1|-|TRBJ2-6
CASQDRVVNVLTF
TGTGCCAGCCAGGACAGGGTAGTCAACGTCCTGACTTTC
>TRBV7-2|16|-|-|TRBJ1-2
CASSRPPGQGNYGYTF
TGTGCCAGCAGCCGGCCCCCGGGGCAGGGAAACTATGGCTACACCTTC
>TRBV4-3|16|TRBD1|-|TRBJ1-2
CASSQERRGLSKGYTF
TGCGCCAGCAGCCAAGAAAGGAGGGGGCTTTCAAAGGGCTACACCTTC
>TRBV29-1|14|-|-|TRBJ2-7
CSVGTTGSSYEQYF
TGCAGCGTTGGAACGACAGGCAGCTCCTACGAGCAGTACTTC
>TRBV30|17|TRBD1|-|TRBJ2-4
CAWSALSPGTAKNIQYF
TGTGCCTGGAGCGCTCTTTCCCCCGGGACAGCTAAAAACATTCAGTACTTC
>TRBV2|14|TRBD1|-|TRBJ1-5
CASKQGAGNQPQHF
TGTGCCAGCAAACAGGGGGCAGGCAATCAGCCCCAGCATTTT
>TRBV7-8|16|TRBD2|-|TRBJ2-3
CASSLTLAGTTDTQYF
TGTGCCAGCAGCTTAACACTAGCGGGTACCACAGATACGCAGTATTTT
>TRBV2|18|-|few|TRBJ1-3
CASSEYQGRTLSGNTIYF
TGTGCCAGCAGTGAATACCAGGGAAGGACTCTCTCTGGAAACACCATATATTTT
>TRBV5-4|15|TRBD1|few|TRBJ1-4
CASNPSTGVDEKLFF
TGTGCCAGCAACCCCTCAACAGGGGTGGATGAAAAACTGTTTTTT
>TRBV18|14|-|-|TRBJ1-6
CASSQGQDPGPHLF
TGTGCCAGCTCACAGGGTCAGGATCCAGGGCCCCATTTATTT
>TRBV11-3|16|TRBD2|-|TRBJ2-2
CASSSGLAGGPGELFF
TGTGCCAGCAGCTCCGGACTAGCGGGGGGCCCCGGGGAGCTGTTTTTT
>TRBV7-2|15|-|once|TRBJ1-3
CASTPRGAWGNTIYF
TGTGCCAGCACCCCGCGGGGAGCTTGGGGAAACACCATATATTTT
>TRBV6-5|14|TRBD1|-|TRBJ1-5
CASRATGVGQPQHF
TGTGCCAGCAGAGCTACAGGGGTGGGTCAGCCCCAGCATTTT
>TRBV28|15|TRBD1|-|TRBJ1-4
CASSSRDREKGKLFF
TGTGCCAGCAGTTCCCGGGACAGGGAAAAAGGAAAACTGTTTTTT
>TRBV29-1|15|TRBD2|-|TRBJ2-1
CSVLPGLDSYNEQFF
TGCAGCGTTTTACCGGGACTAGACTCCTACAATGAGCAGTTCTTC
>TRBV10-2|17|TRBD1|-|TRBJ1-6
CASSERGQSSYNSPLHF
TGCGCCAGCAGTGAGAGGGGACAGAGCTCCTATAATTCACCCCTCCACTTT
>TRBV20-1|11|-|-|TRBJ1-2
CSAPWGAGYTF
TGCAGTGCGCCTTGGGGGGCTGGCTACACCTTC